The 10 T cell receptor beta chains reported below all come from one sample, sequenced in a study of regulatory T cells in long-lasting Graves disease. Construction of the TCR beta libraries employed iRepertoire HTBI primers in conjunction with Arm-PCR of CDR3 regions. TCRdb independently ran MiXCR on the multiplex PCR reads; one entry per CDR3 protein. The data contain some 300,000 distinct CDR3 sequences, under 25% of them singletons. Time point: persistent/refractory GD, antithyroid drugs over 5 years with positive TRAb. After RNA was extracted from PBMCs, the TCR library was made from it. The material sequenced was peripheral blood mononuclear cells (PBMCs), taken when the disease was refractory, from a patient treated with antithyroid drugs. Receptor source: a female donor with Graves disease.

V and J are TRBV18 and TRBJ2-7; the match to TRBD1 covers 8 bases. Germline V gene sequence: CDR1 KGHSH, CDR2 LQKENI. V gave up 4 bases and J gave up 3 bases; unmatched junction bases: 11. The CDR3 consists of 16 residues. The CDR3 is CASSLQTGATNYEQYF. Here the CDR3 DNA reads TGTGCCAGCTCACTCCAGACAGGGGCAACCAACTACGAGCAGTACTTC.

The chain carries TRBV27 and TRBJ2-3, with D possibly matching TRBD1 (6 bases). Between the trimmed V and J ends, which lost 3 bases and 4 bases, there was a span of 11 bases. Germline V CDR1 and CDR2: MNHEY, SMNVEV (reference sequence). The length of the CDR3 is 14 residues. In DNA, the CDR3 is TGTGCCAGCAGTTTCGGACAGATGGCAGATACGCAGTATTTT. It yields the protein CASSFGQMADTQYF.

V gene TRBV7-2 combines with J gene TRBJ1-2; the D gene is possibly TRBD1 (5 bases). CDR1 and CDR2 (germline): SGHTA, FQGNSA. The CDR3 is 15 residues long. Trimming took 2 bases from V and 4 from J, leaving 14 bases between them. The CDR3 protein is CASSLSGKLSYGYTF. CDR3 nucleotide sequence: TGTGCCAGCAGCTTATCAGGGAAACTATCCTATGGCTACACCTTC.

Comment on this clonotype: A read error is possible here, since a much larger clone lies one base away. CDR3 nucleotide sequence: TGTGCCTGCACCCAAACGGGGACAGGCAGATACGAGCAGTACTTC. This translates into CACTQTGTGRYEQYF. The chain links TRBV27 to TRBJ2-7; the match to TRBD1 covers 8 bases. The CDR3 is 15 residues long. Trimming cost V 11 bases and J 4 bases; bases outside gene matches: 16. Germline-derived CDR1 and CDR2 are MNHEY and SMNVEV (reference sequence).

This clonotype showed up just a few times. The rearrangement links TRBV5-1 to TRBJ2-7; TRBD1 agrees at 9 bases. Germline assignment: CDR1 SGHRS and CDR2 YFSETQ. This CDR3 is 15 amino acids long. V lost 0 bases, J lost 6 bases, and 7 bases stayed unmatched. The CDR3 DNA follows: TGCGCCAGCAGCTTGGCCGGTTGGGGACAGGGCGAGCAGTACTTC. Amino acids: CASSLAGWGQGEQYF.

This clonotype was seen many times. J is TRBJ1-5 and V is TRBV28, with D possibly TRBD1 on 6 matching bases. CDR1 is MDHEN and CDR2 is SYDVKM in the germline V gene. The CDR3 is made up of 15 amino acids. Trimming took off 5 bases at V and 4 bases at J, with 15 bases between the two ends. The CDR3 region is CASSEQGLGNQPQHF. The DNA of the CDR3 is TGTGCCAGCAGTGAGCAGGGGTTAGGGAATCAGCCCCAGCATTTT.

CDR3 sequence reads: CASSLGGGIGELFF. CDR3 nucleotides: TGTGCCAGCAGCTTAGGAGGGGGCATCGGGGAGCTGTTTTTT. The V and J genes are TRBV11-2 and TRBJ2-2; 7 bases align to TRBD1. CDR3 length equals 14 residues. The germline V gene has CDR1 SGHAT and CDR2 FQNNGV. V shed 1 base, J shed 7 bases, and the junction held 3 bases outside the gene matches. The full variable domain, rest sourced from reference TRBV11-2 and TRBJ2-2, is EAGVAQSPRYKIIEKRQSVAFWCNPISGHATLYWYQQILGQGPKLLIQFQNNGVVDDSQLPKDRFSAERLKGVDSTLKIQPAKLEDSAVYLCASSLGGGIGELFFGEGSRLTVL.

This clonotype appeared a few times. The J gene is TRBJ1-2, the V gene TRBV2; the D is unclear. CDR3 length: 13 residues. V gave up 2 bases and J gave up 1 base, with 5 bases separating them. CDR1 is SNHLY, CDR2 FYNNEI, per germline. The CDR3 protein is CASSERFNYGYTF. In DNA, the CDR3 is TGTGCCAGCAGTGAACGGTTTAACTATGGCTACACCTTC.

This clonotype came up many times. This sequence joins TRBV30 and TRBJ2-4; a possible D gene is TRBD2 (5 bases). Germline-derived CDR1 and CDR2 are GTSNPN and SVGIG (reference sequence). The CDR3 covers 15 residues. V was cut by 2 bases and J by 2 bases, with 13 bases left in between. The CDR3: CAWSSGDGTKNIQYF. The CDR3 nucleotides are TGTGCCTGGAGTTCGGGTGACGGGACCAAAAACATTCAGTACTTC.

This clonotype was observed a few times. V usage is TRBV6-1 and J usage is TRBJ1-2, with D unresolved. Germline CDR1 and CDR2: MNHNS and SASEGT. The length of the CDR3 is 13 residues. Deletions cut 4 bases from V and 4 bases from J, with 10 bases between. In DNA, the CDR3 is TGTGCCAGCAGTGGAAAAACCTTCTATGGCTACACCTTC. Translating it yields CASSGKTFYGYTF.